Here is one TCR beta chain with its context. This sample stems from a study of blood T cell repertoires in COVID-19. In the study overall: Researchers got acute and convalescent COVID-19 samples from the United States, Italy and Spain. PBMCs, B-cell-depleted T cells, or T cells were the source of the cDNA or gDNA that made up the material.

Original analysis: Reference gene primers were amplified, and this amplification served to estimate nucleated cell counts. Assay: immunoSEQ multiplex PCR; the TCRdb copy retains only in-frame clones and omits some. The V and J calls and clone size were taken over from that table, and D and trimming were inferred from the DNA. Here the sample spans around 100,000 clones, about 91% being singletons. The CDR3 covers 15 residues. The V end was cut by 3 bases, the J end by 3 bases, with 12 bases between. Germline lookup yields CDR1 MDHEN and CDR2 SYDVKM. This chain joins TRBV28 and TRBJ1-5; D is possibly TRBD1 (6 bases). What was sequenced was peripheral blood. The sequence derives from a human donor in a cohort sampled during active COVID-19. For the CDR3, the DNA is TGTGCCAGCAGTTTTGCGGGGGCCTTCAATCAGCCCCAGCATTTT. Protein sequence: CASSFAGAFNQPQHF.